The T cell receptor beta chain under discussion was sequenced for a study of a mutant IDH1 vaccine in newly diagnosed glioma. Profiling relied on immunoSEQ multiplex PCR, and the TCRdb table lists in-frame clones only, not all of them. The sample holds about 52,000 clones, roughly 90% seen once. As for this clone: Antigen unknown.

Documented time point: week 11, during vaccination. Topical imiquimod was applied with each vaccine dose, which held 300 ug of mutant IDH1 20-mer peptide. Germline V lookup: CDR1 LNHDA, CDR2 SQIVND (reference sequence). V was shortened by 2 bases and J by 10 bases, with 15 bases between the two germline ends. CDR3 length: 13 residues. The sequence came from a man in his fifties or sixties with glioma. The specimen comprised PBMCs, sampled from a glioma patient whose treatment included an IDH1 peptide vaccine. This chain uses TRBV19 with TRBJ2-7, with TRBD1 as a possible D gene (5 bases). This CDR3 reads CASSISNGRAQYF. CDR3 sequence (DNA): TGTGCCAGTAGTATATCCAACGGCAGGGCCCAGTACTTC. The variable domain in full, with the rest retrieved from reference TRBV19 and TRBJ2-7, is DGGITQSPKYLFRKEGQNVTLSCEQNLNHDAMYWYRQDPGQGLRLIYYSQIVNDFQKGDIAEGYSVSREKKESFPLTVTSAQKNPTAFYLCASSISNGRAQYFGPGTRLTVT.